This T cell receptor beta chain was sequenced for a study of control samples from healthy donors and cancer patients. From germline, CDR1 is MDHEN and CDR2 SYDVKM. This CDR3 comprises 15 residues. V trimming: 5 bases; J trimming: 5 bases; junction bases outside the gene matches: 11. Clones were read by immunoSEQ multiplex PCR, and TCRdb kept only the in-frame ones, dropping some. The sample contains around 85,000 clones, roughly 93% of which appear only once. The genes are TRBV28 and TRBJ1-1; 7 nucleotides agree with TRBD1. The specimen was blood. The clonotype originates from a young woman in good health. The CDR3 protein is CASSPGQAGRTEAFF. The DNA of the CDR3 is TGTGCCAGCAGTCCCGGACAGGCGGGGAGGACTGAAGCTTTCTTT.